This T cell receptor (beta chain) came from a study of shared clonotypes between healthy human individuals (dated by TCRdb to about 2020). Background on the whole study: The cohort comprised two women and a few men aged 18 to 49 years. Libraries were prepared and TCR repertoires were sequenced by different laboratories using diverse techniques, in order to increase sequencing depth and limit assay-specific biases. Per donor, three plates each were used for CD4 naive and CD4 memory, two for CD8 naive, and one for CD8 memory. Each donor's leukapheresis produced roughly between about 0.8 and 10 billion PBMCs. The study deeply sequenced blood TCR repertoires of five healthy adults to estimate repertoire size and the extent of clonotype sharing between individuals.

About this clone: Which antigen it targets is not known. The record has no base qualities; no much larger clone is one base away.

What the work shows at the level of the full study, not this receptor alone: Compared with non-shared clonotypes, clonotypes shared by all four sorted-subset donors had higher generation probabilities. Sampling was restricted to blood, and TCR repertoires in tissues likely differ from the TCR repertoires found in blood. Naive subsets generally had larger estimated clonotype richness than memory subsets did. When a few donors were compared, the shared fraction of clonotypes was 5% to 6.5% for naive CD4, around 4% for naive CD8, about 2.5% for memory CD4, and 0.35% to 0.5% for memory CD8. Incomplete sequencing was indicated by rarefaction of sorted-subset datasets, despite the large sequencing depth. The genetic and exposure-history diversity represented was limited by the small number of donors. Pairwise subsampling indicated that sequencing depth was expected to affect the degree of clonotype sharing among donors.

TCR CDR3 regions were amplified from genomic DNA by multiplex PCR using the deep immunoSEQ assay. Extracted genomic DNA from each cell subset was distributed evenly across all wells of several immunoSEQ 96-well plates, and each plate was treated as a replicate. For sorted subsets, around 200 ng genomic DNA, equal to 30,000 or so T cell genomes, was loaded into each replicate PCR. Purified libraries were measured with a Qubit 3.0 fluorometer, size-checked on a Bioanalyzer 2100, and measured again with the KAPA Library Quantification kit. Every immunoSEQ 96-well plate was sequenced on a dedicated single-read 150-cycle Illumina NextSeq 550 flow cell. Under the source paper's analysis protocol: The immunoSEQ output contained only junctional sequences without quality scores, so filtering could not match that applied to full-length reads. Sequences were annotated with PyIR, a Python wrapper for IgBLAST v1.9, and V/J genes and CDR3 were assigned using IMGT germline references. Reads with weak V/J assignments (E-value above 1e-6), missing CDR3, stop codons, out-of-frame junctions, or ambiguous translated residues were removed. V3J clonotypes were defined by identical inferred V gene, J gene, and CDR3 amino acid sequence. The percentage overlap between two repertoires was calculated by dividing the number of shared unique clonotypes by the size of the smaller repertoire. Repertoire richness was assessed with RTK rarefaction, the Chao1 estimator, and Recon v2.1 estimates of unobserved clonotypes. OLGA was used to compute generation probabilities for all TCRbeta clonotypes that the gDNA method yielded from four donors. This is the immuneACCESS table as TCRdb keeps it, with only in-frame sequences that have V and J called. A part of the clones is gone; compared with another copy, unresolved V genes explain less than half, and the rest is unexplained. D and trimming were read from the DNA, whereas the V and J calls and clone size are those reported in that table. The sample has approximately 740,000 clones on record, approximately 92% of them singletons. The ten largest clones take up less than 25% of the sample.

CD8 naive samples were CD45RO-negative cells positively selected for CCR7, giving a CD45RA+CCR7+ population that excluded TemRA cells. Donors were healthy HIV-negative adults with no recently reported acute infections or vaccinations. Every donor was a Caucasian adult living in Nashville, Tennessee, USA. After blood collection by leukapheresis, PBMCs were isolated using Ficoll-Histopaque density gradient centrifugation and then cryopreserved in the vapor phase of liquid nitrogen. Purity and quantity of every magnetically sorted T cell population were checked by analytical flow cytometry. Genomic DNA was isolated from every sorted fraction and measured by UV absorbance on a Nanodrop 2000c. The CDR3, cysteine through phenylalanine, is 17 amino acids long. Of all the DNA, just the CDR3 is kept, 51 bases in frame from base 1. The junction shows trimming of 5 bases on V and 4 bases on J, plus 18 bases between the germline ends. From a lookup of the germline V gene, CDR1 and CDR2 are SGHAT and FQNNGV.

Sequenced input: naive CD8+ T cells sorted from blood. Explained via the paper, the cell subset or site label denotes: CD45RA+CCR7+. The sequence was collected from a man aged 25 to 45 in good health. The sequence links TRBV11-2 to TRBJ2-6; the D region is possibly TRBD1 or TRBD2, each matching across 5 bases. Here is the DNA: TGTGCCAGCAGCCAAGGGGACCGTGCGTCGGGGGCCAACGTCCTGACTTTC. It translates to CASSQGDRASGANVLTF.